The 14 T cell receptor beta chains in this list originate from one sample, sequenced in a study of blood T cell repertoires in COVID-19. The method was immunoSEQ multiplex PCR; TCRdb's version includes in-frame clones alone and lacks a portion of them. The sample lists some 60,000 clones, about nine tenths occurring once. Sequencing was performed on peripheral blood. All receptors derive from a man in his 60s with acute or convalescent COVID-19.

V gene TRBV25-1 combines with J gene TRBJ2-1; D may be TRBD1 (6 bases). V gave up 2 bases and J gave up 3 bases, with 8 bases separating them. CDR1 is MGHDK and CDR2 is SYGVNS in the germline V gene. The CDR3 runs 14 residues. CDR3 protein: CASSEDRFYNEQFF. CDR3 nucleotides: TGTGCCAGCAGTGAAGACAGGTTCTACAATGAGCAGTTCTTC.

The rearrangement links TRBV6-2 or TRBV6-3 to TRBJ1-3; D is unresolved. The germline CDR1 and CDR2 sequences are MNHEY and SVGEGT. This CDR3 spans 16 amino acids. V dropped 6 bases and J dropped 0 bases, with 15 bases sitting between them. The CDR3 sequence: CASSPLATFSGNTIYF. The CDR3 DNA is TGTGCCAGCAGCCCTCTCGCGACATTCTCTGGAAACACCATATATTTT.

The V and J genes are TRBV5-6 and TRBJ1-6; 8 positions agree with TRBD1. The V gene end was trimmed by 1 base and the J gene end by 9 bases; junction bases not matched to a gene: 6. Per germline, CDR1 SGHDT and CDR2 YYEEEE. The CDR3 length is 15 residues. The CDR3 DNA reads as TGTGCCAGCAGCTTGTCCAGGGGGCTAGGTTCACCCCTCCACTTT. It specifies CASSLSRGLGSPLHF.

The rearrangement joins TRBV6-5 to TRBJ1-2; D might be TRBD1 (6 bases). Trimming took 2 bases from V and 2 from J, leaving 15 bases between them. The CDR3 extends over 16 amino acids. Germline V gives CDR1 MNHEY, CDR2 SVGAGI. The CDR3 protein is CASSYGSGASNYGYTF. The CDR3 DNA reads TGTGCCAGCAGTTACGGATCAGGGGCTTCAAACTATGGCTACACCTTC.

J is TRBJ1-5 and V is TRBV4-1, with D maybe TRBD1 (5 bases). Trimming left V 1 base short and J 4 bases short, with 8 bases between. The CDR3 extends over 14 amino acids. Germline V gives CDR1 MGHRA, CDR2 YSYEKL. The CDR3, as DNA: TGCGCCAGCAGCCAAGTGGGGGGAAATCAGCCCCAGCATTTT. This codes for CASSQVGGNQPQHF.

CDR3 protein: CASSQWEGILSRDRGIGYTF. CDR3 sequence (DNA): TGTGCCAGCAGCCAATGGGAGGGTATCCTTTCCCGGGACAGGGGGATTGGCTACACCTTC. The chain uses TRBV3-1 (or the pseudogene TRBV3-2) and TRBJ1-2; 11 bases are a match to TRBD1. V was clipped by 2 bases and J by 7 bases; unmatched bases: 21. The CDR3 runs 20 residues. Looked up from germline, CDR1 is LGHDT and CDR2 is YNNKEL (reference sequence).

J is TRBJ1-2 and V is TRBV27, with D possibly TRBD1 on 6 matching bases. This CDR3 is built from 14 residues. Germline V gene lookup returns CDR1 MNHEY and CDR2 SMNVEV (reference sequence). Deletions cut 6 bases from V and 1 base from J, with 12 bases between. As DNA, the CDR3 is TGTGCCAGCAGCCGCAGGGGTAATAACTATGGCTACACCTTC. Its protein product is CASSRRGNNYGYTF.

This sequence joins TRBV7-2 and TRBJ2-4; D ambiguous. Germline CDR1 is SGHTA and CDR2 is FQGNSA. V was cut by 5 bases and J by 1 base, with 9 bases left in between. The CDR3 runs 14 residues. The CDR3 is CASSPMGAKNIQYF. CDR3 DNA sequence: TGTGCCAGCAGCCCGATGGGCGCCAAAAACATTCAGTACTTC.

The chain joins TRBV24-1 to TRBJ2-5; 8 nucleotides match TRBD1. Germline CDR1 is KGHDR and CDR2 is SFDVKD. Trimming took 3 bases from V and 4 from J; bases not matched to a gene: 6. CDR3 length: 15 amino acids. In DNA, the CDR3 is TGTGCCACCAGTGATGGGGCAGGGGGCGCAGAGACCCAGTACTTC. This translates into CATSDGAGGAETQYF.

The chain joins TRBV4-1 to TRBJ1-5; no reliable D call. Germline V gives CDR1 MGHRA, CDR2 YSYEKL. The CDR3 sequence is 15 residues long. With 0 bases removed from V and 5 bases from J, the gap between germline ends came to 11 bases. DNA of the CDR3: TGCGCCAGCAGCCAAGATTCGCTGGGAGATCAGCCCCAGCATTTT. Translation gives CASSQDSLGDQPQHF.

V is TRBV5-1 and J is TRBJ2-1; tentatively, D is TRBD2 (7 bases). The CDR3 has 17 residues. Trimming shortened V by 2 bases and J by 2 bases, and 17 bases separated the two germline ends. Germline V gives CDR1 SGHRS, CDR2 YFSETQ. In nucleotides, the CDR3 is TGCGCCAGCAGCTTACTGGGCGGGGGCCTAACCTACAATGAGCAGTTCTTC. As protein: CASSLLGGGLTYNEQFF.

The chain uses TRBV5-1 and TRBJ1-1; TRBD1 matches 7 bases. V was clipped by 4 bases and J by 4 bases; unmatched bases: 10. The length of the CDR3 is 15 residues. Germline CDR1 reads SGHRS; CDR2 reads YFSETQ. CDR3 DNA sequence: TGCGCCAGCAGCCTCCTATGGGGACAGAGCACTGAAGCTTTCTTT. Residues: CASSLLWGQSTEAFF.

The gene calls are TRBV9 and TRBJ2-7, with no clear D. The CDR3 consists of 14 residues. The germline V gene encodes CDR1 SGDLS and CDR2 YYNGEE. The V gene lost 0 bases and the J gene lost 6 bases, with 13 bases spanning the gap. The CDR3 sequence: CASSVGPQTFEQYF. The CDR3, as DNA: TGTGCCAGCAGCGTAGGGCCCCAAACGTTCGAGCAGTACTTC.

The chain combines TRBV4-1 with TRBJ2-6; TRBD2 might be the D (5 bases). Looked up from germline, CDR1 is MGHRA and CDR2 is YSYEKL. V lost 0 bases to trimming and J lost 15 bases, with 6 bases between them. This CDR3 has 11 residues. The DNA of the CDR3 is TGCGCCAGCAGCCAAGAGGCGGGCCTGACTTTC. Amino acids: CASSQEAGLTF.